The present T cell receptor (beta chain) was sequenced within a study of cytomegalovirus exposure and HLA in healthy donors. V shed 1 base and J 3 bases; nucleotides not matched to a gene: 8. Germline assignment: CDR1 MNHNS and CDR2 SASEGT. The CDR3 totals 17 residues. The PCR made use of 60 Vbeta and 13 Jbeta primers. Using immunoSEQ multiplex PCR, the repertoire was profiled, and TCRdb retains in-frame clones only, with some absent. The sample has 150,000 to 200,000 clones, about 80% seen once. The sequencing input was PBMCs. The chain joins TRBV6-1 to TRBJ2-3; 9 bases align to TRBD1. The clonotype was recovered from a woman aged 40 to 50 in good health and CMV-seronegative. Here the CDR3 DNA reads TGTGCCAGCAGTGAAGAAAACAGGGGGCCTGAGACAGATACGCAGTATTTT. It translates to CASSEENRGPETDTQYF.